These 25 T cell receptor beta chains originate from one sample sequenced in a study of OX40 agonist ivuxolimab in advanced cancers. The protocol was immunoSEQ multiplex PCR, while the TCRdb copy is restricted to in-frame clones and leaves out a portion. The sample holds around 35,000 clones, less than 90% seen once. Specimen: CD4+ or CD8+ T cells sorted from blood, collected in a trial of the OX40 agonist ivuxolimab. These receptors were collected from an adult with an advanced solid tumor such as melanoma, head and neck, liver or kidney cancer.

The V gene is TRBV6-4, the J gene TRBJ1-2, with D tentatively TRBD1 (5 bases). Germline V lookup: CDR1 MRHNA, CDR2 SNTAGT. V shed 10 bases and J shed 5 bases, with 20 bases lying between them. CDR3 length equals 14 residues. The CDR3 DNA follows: TGTGCCAACAACTCTCTGAGGGGCAAGTATGGCTACACCTTC. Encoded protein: CANNSLRGKYGYTF.

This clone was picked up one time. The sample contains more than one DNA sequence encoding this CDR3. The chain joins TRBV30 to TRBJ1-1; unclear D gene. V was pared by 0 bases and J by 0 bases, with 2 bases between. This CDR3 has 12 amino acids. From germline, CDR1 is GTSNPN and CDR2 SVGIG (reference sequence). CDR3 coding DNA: TGTGCCTGGAGTGTGATGAACACTGAAGCTTTCTTT. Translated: CAWSVMNTEAFF.

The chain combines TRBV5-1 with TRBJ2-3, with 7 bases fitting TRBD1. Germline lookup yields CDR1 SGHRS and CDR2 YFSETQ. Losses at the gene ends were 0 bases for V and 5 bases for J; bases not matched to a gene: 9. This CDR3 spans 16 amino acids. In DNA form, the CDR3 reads TGCGCCAGCAGCTTGGTAGGGGGCCTTGTGTTAGATACGCAGTATTTT. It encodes CASSLVGGLVLDTQYF.

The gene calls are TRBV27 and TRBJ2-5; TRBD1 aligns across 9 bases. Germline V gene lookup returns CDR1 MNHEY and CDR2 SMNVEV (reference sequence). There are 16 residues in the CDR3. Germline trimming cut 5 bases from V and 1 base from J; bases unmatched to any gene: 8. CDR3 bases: TGTGCCAGCAGTCATGTCCCGGGACAGGGCCAAGAGACCCAGTACTTC. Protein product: CASSHVPGQGQETQYF.

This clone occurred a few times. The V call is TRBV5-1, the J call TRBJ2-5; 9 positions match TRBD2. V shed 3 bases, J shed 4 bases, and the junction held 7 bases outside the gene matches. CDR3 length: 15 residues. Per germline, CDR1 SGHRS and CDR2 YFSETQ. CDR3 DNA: TGCGCCAGCAGCTCATCTAGCGGGGAGACAGAGACCCAGTACTTC. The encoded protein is CASSSSSGETETQYF.

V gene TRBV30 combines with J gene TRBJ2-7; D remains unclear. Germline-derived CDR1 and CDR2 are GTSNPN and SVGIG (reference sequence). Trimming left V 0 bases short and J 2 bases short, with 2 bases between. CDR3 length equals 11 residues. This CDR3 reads CAWSVAYEQYF. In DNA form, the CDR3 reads TGTGCCTGGAGTGTGGCCTACGAGCAGTACTTC.

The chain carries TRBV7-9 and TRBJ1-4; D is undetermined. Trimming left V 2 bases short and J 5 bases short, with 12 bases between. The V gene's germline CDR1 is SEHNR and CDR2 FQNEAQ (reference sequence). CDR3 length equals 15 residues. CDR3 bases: TGTGCCAGCAGCTTAAATATGGGTCGGAATGAAAAACTGTTTTTT. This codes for CASSLNMGRNEKLFF.

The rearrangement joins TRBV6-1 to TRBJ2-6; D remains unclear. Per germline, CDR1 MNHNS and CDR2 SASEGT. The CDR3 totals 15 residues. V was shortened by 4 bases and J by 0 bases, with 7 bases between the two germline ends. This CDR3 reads CASSGTISGANVLTF. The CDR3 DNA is TGTGCCAGCAGTGGAACAATCTCTGGGGCCAACGTCCTGACTTTC.

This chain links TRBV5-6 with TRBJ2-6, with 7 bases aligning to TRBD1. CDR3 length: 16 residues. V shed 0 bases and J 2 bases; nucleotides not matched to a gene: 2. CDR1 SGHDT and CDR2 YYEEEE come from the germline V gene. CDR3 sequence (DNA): TGTGCCAGCAGCTTGGTGAGGGGGCCTGGGGCCAACGTCCTGACTTTC. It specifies CASSLVRGPGANVLTF.

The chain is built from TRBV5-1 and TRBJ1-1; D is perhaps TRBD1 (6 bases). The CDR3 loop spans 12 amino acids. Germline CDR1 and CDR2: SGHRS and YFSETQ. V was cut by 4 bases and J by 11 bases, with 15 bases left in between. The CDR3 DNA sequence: TGCGCCAGCAGCCCTCAGGGGATGGAGGCTTTCTTT. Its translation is CASSPQGMEAFF.

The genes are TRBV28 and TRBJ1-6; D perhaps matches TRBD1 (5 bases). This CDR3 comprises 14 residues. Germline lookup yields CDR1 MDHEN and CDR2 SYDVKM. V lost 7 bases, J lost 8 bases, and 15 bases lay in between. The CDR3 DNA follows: TGTGCCAGCACTGTGGGGACGGGACATTCACCCCTCCACTTT. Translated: CASTVGTGHSPLHF.

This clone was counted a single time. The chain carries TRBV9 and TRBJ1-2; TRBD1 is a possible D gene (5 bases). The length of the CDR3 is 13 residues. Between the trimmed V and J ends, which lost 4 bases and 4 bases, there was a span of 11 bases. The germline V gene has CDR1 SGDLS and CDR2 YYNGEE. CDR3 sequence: CASSSSGGYGYTF. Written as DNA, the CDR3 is TGTGCCAGCAGCTCGAGCGGGGGCTATGGCTACACCTTC.

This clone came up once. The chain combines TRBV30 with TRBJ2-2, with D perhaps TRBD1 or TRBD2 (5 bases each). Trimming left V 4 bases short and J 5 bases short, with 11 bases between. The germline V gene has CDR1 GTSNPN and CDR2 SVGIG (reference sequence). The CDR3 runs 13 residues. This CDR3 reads CAWNQGDTGELFF. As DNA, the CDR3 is TGTGCCTGGAATCAGGGAGATACCGGGGAGCTGTTTTTT.

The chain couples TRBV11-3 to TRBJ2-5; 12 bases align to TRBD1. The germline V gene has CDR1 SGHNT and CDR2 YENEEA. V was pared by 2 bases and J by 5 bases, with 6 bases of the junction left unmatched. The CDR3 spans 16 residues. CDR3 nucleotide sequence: TGTGCCAGCAGCTTAATAAGGGACAGGGGGCCGGAGACCCAGTACTTC. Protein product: CASSLIRDRGPETQYF.

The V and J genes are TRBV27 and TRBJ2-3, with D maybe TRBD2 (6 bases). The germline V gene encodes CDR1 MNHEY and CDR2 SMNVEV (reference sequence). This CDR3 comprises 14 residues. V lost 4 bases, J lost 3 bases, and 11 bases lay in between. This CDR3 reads CASSWEAATDTQYF. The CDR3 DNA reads TGTGCCAGCAGTTGGGAGGCAGCAACAGATACGCAGTATTTT.

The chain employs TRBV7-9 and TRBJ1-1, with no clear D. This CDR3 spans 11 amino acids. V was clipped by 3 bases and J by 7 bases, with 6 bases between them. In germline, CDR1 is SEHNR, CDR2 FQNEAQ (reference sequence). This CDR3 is CASSFGLEAFF. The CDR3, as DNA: TGTGCCAGCAGCTTTGGCCTTGAAGCTTTCTTT.

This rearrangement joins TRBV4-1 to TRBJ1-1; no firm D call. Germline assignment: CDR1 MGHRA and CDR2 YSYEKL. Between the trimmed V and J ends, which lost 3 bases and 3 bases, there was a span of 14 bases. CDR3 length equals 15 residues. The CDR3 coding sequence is TGCGCCAGCAGCCAGGGTGAGGTATTTGACACTGAAGCTTTCTTT. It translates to CASSQGEVFDTEAFF.

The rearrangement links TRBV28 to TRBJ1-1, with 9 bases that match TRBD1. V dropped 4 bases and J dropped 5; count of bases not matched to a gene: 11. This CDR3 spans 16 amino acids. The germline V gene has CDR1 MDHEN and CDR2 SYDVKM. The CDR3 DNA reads TGTGCCAGCAGTTCCTGGACAGGGGCGATGAGGACTGAAGCTTTCTTT. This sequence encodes CASSSWTGAMRTEAFF.

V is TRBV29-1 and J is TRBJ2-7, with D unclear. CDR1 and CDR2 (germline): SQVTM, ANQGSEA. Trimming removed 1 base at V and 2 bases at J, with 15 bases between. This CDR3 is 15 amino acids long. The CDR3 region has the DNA TGCAGCGTTGAAGTTGGTGGGCTATTAACCTACGAGCAGTACTTC. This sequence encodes CSVEVGGLLTYEQYF.

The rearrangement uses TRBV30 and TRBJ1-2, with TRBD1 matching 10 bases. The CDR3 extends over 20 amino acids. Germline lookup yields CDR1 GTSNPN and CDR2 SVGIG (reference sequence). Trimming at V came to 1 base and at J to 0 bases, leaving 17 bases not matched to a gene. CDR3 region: CAWSGIKDPTGGPANYGYTF. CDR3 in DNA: TGTGCCTGGAGTGGTATTAAGGACCCGACAGGGGGCCCAGCTAACTATGGCTACACCTTC.

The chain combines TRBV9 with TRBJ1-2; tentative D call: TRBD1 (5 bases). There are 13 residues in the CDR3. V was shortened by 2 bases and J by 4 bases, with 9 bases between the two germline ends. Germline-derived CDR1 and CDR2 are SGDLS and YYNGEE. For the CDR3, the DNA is TGTGCCAGCAGCGTGGGGGACCTCTATGGCTACACCTTC. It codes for CASSVGDLYGYTF.

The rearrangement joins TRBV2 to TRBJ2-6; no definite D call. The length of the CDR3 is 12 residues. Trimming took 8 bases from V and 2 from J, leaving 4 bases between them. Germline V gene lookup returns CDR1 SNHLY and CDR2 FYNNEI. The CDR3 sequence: CASVTGANVLTF. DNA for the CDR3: TGTGCCAGCGTTACTGGGGCCAACGTCCTGACTTTC.

CDR3 loop: CASRILAGGPADTQYF. Here the CDR3 DNA reads TGTGCCAGCAGGATACTAGCGGGGGGCCCCGCAGATACGCAGTATTTT. V gene TRBV27 combines with J gene TRBJ2-3, with 12 positions matching TRBD2. V gave up 6 bases and J gave up 4 bases; unmatched junction bases: 8. CDR3 size: 16 residues. Germline V gene lookup returns CDR1 MNHEY and CDR2 SMNVEV (reference sequence).

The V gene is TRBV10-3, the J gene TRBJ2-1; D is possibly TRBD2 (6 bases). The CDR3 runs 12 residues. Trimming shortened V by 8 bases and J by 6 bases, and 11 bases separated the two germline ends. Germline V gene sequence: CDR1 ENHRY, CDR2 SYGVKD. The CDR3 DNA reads TGTGCCATCGGGAGAGCGGGCAATGAGCAGTTCTTC. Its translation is CAIGRAGNEQFF.

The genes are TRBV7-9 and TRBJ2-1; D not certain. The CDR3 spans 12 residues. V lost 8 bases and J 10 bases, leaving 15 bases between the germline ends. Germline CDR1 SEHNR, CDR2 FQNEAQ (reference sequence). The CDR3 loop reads CASDHDSIEQFF. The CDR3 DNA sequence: TGTGCCAGCGACCACGACTCGATCGAGCAGTTCTTC.